This T cell receptor (beta chain) is drawn from a study of blood T cell repertoires in COVID-19. The protocol was immunoSEQ multiplex PCR, while the TCRdb copy is restricted to in-frame clones and leaves out a portion. Here the sample spans about 130,000 clones, more than 75% being singletons. This CDR3 has 16 amino acids. This clone was found once. Sample: peripheral blood. The TCR was taken from a man in his forties or fifties with active COVID-19. The rearrangement links TRBV21-1 to TRBJ1-3; no DNA check was done on the table's D call, TRBD1. TRBV21-1 is a recognized pseudogene. For the CDR3, the DNA is TGTGCCAGCAAAATCAGGGGGTCCTCCTCTGGAAACACCATATATTTT. Protein product: CASKIRGSSSGNTIYF.